This T cell receptor beta chain was recovered during a study of persistence of HIV-infected CD4 T cells. An overlapping HIV-1 Gag peptide pool stimulated these cells at approximately 0.91 ug/peptide/mL. Sorting of responding CD4+ T cells relied on upregulated CD40 ligand together with CD69. Between the trimmed V and J ends, which lost 2 bases and 10 bases, there was a span of 14 bases. CDR1 is GTSNPN, CDR2 SVGIG, per germline (reference sequence). There are 13 residues in the CDR3. Comments on this clone: What it binds is unknown.

Sequencing used immunoSEQ version 4 in survey mode. Method: immunoSEQ multiplex PCR; TCRdb's copy keeps in-frame clones and lacks some. This table holds 25,000 to 35,000 clones, 70% found once. The clonotype comes from an adult man with HIV who was CMV-seropositive. The sample was CD4+ T cells sorted from PBMCs after approximately 18-hour stimulation, taken from a patient who received antiretroviral therapy. The chain employs TRBV30 and TRBJ1-4; the D gene is possibly TRBD1 (5 bases). The CDR3 loop reads CAWSRGRGGKLFF. The CDR3 DNA follows: TGTGCCTGGAGTAGAGGTCGGGGGGGAAAACTGTTTTTT.